Listed here are 27 T cell receptor beta chains from one sample, sequenced in a study of cytomegalovirus exposure and HLA in healthy donors. The study ran its PCR with 60 Vbeta and 13 Jbeta primers. The assay was immunoSEQ multiplex PCR, and TCRdb's table has in-frame clones only and misses some. The sample has about 170,000 clones. What was sequenced was PBMCs. These receptors were obtained from an older woman in good health and CMV-seronegative.

V usage is TRBV7-3 and J usage is TRBJ1-6, with D maybe TRBD1 (5 bases). Germline V gene lookup returns CDR1 SGHTA and CDR2 FQGTGA. V dropped 1 base and J dropped 7 bases, with 8 bases sitting between them. The CDR3 has 14 residues. The CDR3 nucleotides read TGTGCCAGCAGCTTAATGGGGGGGAATTCACCCCTCCACTTT. Its translation: CASSLMGGNSPLHF.

The rearrangement links TRBV10-3 to TRBJ1-5; 9 positions agree with TRBD1. The V gene's germline CDR1 is ENHRY and CDR2 SYGVKD. The CDR3 has 13 amino acids. After removal of 6 bases from V and 5 bases from J, the junction contained 2 bases not matched to a gene. CDR3 coding DNA: TGTGCCATCAGGAGACAGGGGGATCAGCCCCAGCATTTT. Amino acids: CAIRRQGDQPQHF.

This chain uses TRBV5-1 with TRBJ2-7; D is perhaps TRBD2 (7 bases). The CDR3 sequence is 14 residues long. Trimming stripped 6 bases from V and 6 bases from J, with 19 bases between. From germline, CDR1 is SGHRS and CDR2 YFSETQ. CDR3 nucleotide sequence: TGCGCCAGCAACGAAAAGGGGGGGCTTTCCGAGCAGTACTTC. Translated, it gives CASNEKGGLSEQYF.

The chain carries TRBV15 and TRBJ2-1; no clear D. V was shortened by 0 bases and J by 7 bases, with 13 bases between the two germline ends. CDR3 length: 15 residues. The germline gives CDR1 LNHNV, CDR2 YYDKDF (reference sequence). The CDR3 loop reads CATSRDPLRHNEQFF. CDR3 DNA: TGTGCCACCAGCAGAGATCCGTTGAGACATAATGAGCAGTTCTTC.

The chain uses TRBV11-2 and TRBJ2-2; 7 positions agree with TRBD1. The CDR3 is made up of 15 amino acids. Germline CDR1 SGHAT, CDR2 FQNNGV. Trimming removed 4 bases from V and 2 bases from J; junction bases left unmatched: 4. In nucleotides, the CDR3 is TGTGCCAGCAGCTATAGGGGGCTCAACACCGGGGAGCTGTTTTTT. This translates into CASSYRGLNTGELFF.

The gene calls are TRBV7-8 and TRBJ1-3; D is unclear. This CDR3 region has 17 residues. V lost 0 bases and J 0 bases, leaving 12 bases between the germline ends. Germline V CDR1 and CDR2: SGHVS, FQNEAQ. As DNA, the CDR3 is TGTGCCAGCAGCTTAGCTCGGGTCATAAGCTCTGGAAACACCATATATTTT. Translating gives CASSLARVISSGNTIYF.

This sequence joins TRBV6-5 and TRBJ1-2; 9 nucleotides line up with TRBD1. Germline CDR1 is MNHEY and CDR2 is SVGAGI. The CDR3 runs 14 residues. Trimming cost V 2 bases and J 2 bases; bases outside gene matches: 0. CDR3 region: CASSYGTGNYGYTF. Written as DNA, the CDR3 is TGTGCCAGCAGTTACGGGACAGGGAACTATGGCTACACCTTC.

With regard to this clone: One end of the junction varies from germline; a read error may be responsible. The rearrangement joins TRBV5-1 to TRBJ1-1; D possibly corresponds to TRBD1 (6 bases). CDR1 SGHRS and CDR2 YFSETQ come from the germline V gene. This CDR3 has 16 amino acids. CDR3 bases: TGCGCCAGCAGCCGGGGGGACAATCTTGGGAACGCTGAAGCTTTCTTT. Protein sequence: CASSRGDNLGNAEAFF. The entire variable domain, with the rest obtained from reference TRBV5-1 and TRBJ1-1, is as follows: KAGVTQTPRYLIKTRGQQVTLSCSPISGHRSVSWYQQTPGQGLQFLFEYFSETQRNKGNFPGRFSGRQFSNSRSEMNVSTLELGDSALYLCASSRGDNLGNAEAFFGQGTRLTVV.

The chain couples TRBV5-6 to TRBJ1-5; perhaps TRBD1 as D (5 bases). The CDR3 loop spans 17 amino acids. From germline, CDR1 is SGHDT and CDR2 YYEEEE. The V end was cut by 4 bases, the J end by 1 base, with 18 bases between. The CDR3 region has the DNA TGTGCCAGCAGCCTCGGGACTATCCTTGAGAGCAATCAGCCCCAGCATTTT. Amino acids: CASSLGTILESNQPQHF.

This sequence joins TRBV25-1 and TRBJ1-2; D unclear. CDR3 length: 13 amino acids. Germline values: CDR1 MGHDK, CDR2 SYGVNS. Trimming took 2 bases from V and 8 from J, leaving 12 bases between them. The CDR3 loop is CASSENGAAGYTF. CDR3 bases: TGTGCCAGCAGTGAAAACGGCGCGGCCGGCTACACCTTC.

The gene calls are TRBV5-4 and TRBJ2-3, with D maybe TRBD2 (6 bases). The germline V and J ends were trimmed by 3 bases and 1 base, with 12 bases remaining between them. This CDR3 contains 15 residues. The germline V gene has CDR1 SGHNT and CDR2 YYREEE (reference sequence). The CDR3, as DNA: TGTGCCAGCAGCTCCTCTAGCGAGCGCACAGATACGCAGTATTTT. This translates into CASSSSSERTDTQYF.

The chain employs TRBV18 and TRBJ2-7, with TRBD1 identical over 9 bases. After removal of 0 bases from V and 3 bases from J, the junction contained 3 bases not matched to a gene. Per the germline V gene, CDR1 is KGHSH and CDR2 is LQKENI. The CDR3 is made up of 15 amino acids. CDR3 sequence (DNA): TGTGCCAGCTCACCACCGGGACAGGGACTCTACGAGCAGTACTTC. It is translated as CASSPPGQGLYEQYF.

The V and J genes are TRBV18 and TRBJ1-2; D is perhaps TRBD1 (6 bases). From germline, CDR1 is KGHSH and CDR2 LQKENI. The CDR3 has 14 residues. With 3 bases removed from V and 6 bases from J, the gap between germline ends came to 14 bases. This CDR3 is CASSPDRTDDGYTF. CDR3 sequence (DNA): TGTGCCAGCTCACCCGATAGGACAGACGATGGCTACACCTTC.

The CDR3 DNA reads TGTGCCAGCAGTCGTGACAGGGCCGGGAGTGAGCAGTTCTTC. Translated, it gives CASSRDRAGSEQFF. The chain uses TRBV6-4 and TRBJ2-1, with a possible D match to TRBD1 (7 bases). The V end was cut by 5 bases, the J end by 9 bases, with 17 bases between. Per the germline V gene, CDR1 is MRHNA and CDR2 is SNTAGT. This CDR3 has 14 amino acids.

The V and J genes are TRBV7-2 and TRBJ2-5, with D uncertain. CDR3 length: 15 amino acids. Germline V gives CDR1 SGHTA, CDR2 FQGNSA. The germline V and J ends were trimmed by 1 base and 0 bases, with 9 bases remaining between them. CDR3 coding DNA: TGTGCCAGCAGCTTAGTTTCAGTGTACCAAGAGACCCAGTACTTC. It is translated as CASSLVSVYQETQYF. The full variable domain, rest sourced from reference TRBV7-2 and TRBJ2-5, is GAGVSQSPSNKVTEKGKDVELRCDPISGHTALYWYRQSLGQGLEFLIYFQGNSAPDKSGLPSDRFSAERTGGSVSTLTIQRTQQEDSAVYLCASSLVSVYQETQYFGPGTRLLVL.

The chain has TRBV4-3 and TRBJ1-1; D gene unclear. CDR1 LGHNA and CDR2 YSLEER come from the germline V gene. The CDR3 consists of 15 residues. V shed 5 bases and J shed 0 bases, with 13 bases lying between them. Here the CDR3 DNA reads TGCGCCAGCAGCTCAAGACGGGAGTTGAACACTGAAGCTTTCTTT. Translation gives CASSSRRELNTEAFF.

The V gene is TRBV7-9, the J gene TRBJ1-1, with D perhaps TRBD1 (5 bases). The germline V gene has CDR1 SEHNR and CDR2 FQNEAQ (reference sequence). CDR3 length: 15 residues. Trimming took 1 base from V and 5 from J, leaving 14 bases between them. This CDR3 is CASSLVLARGTEAFF. CDR3 DNA: TGTGCCAGCAGCTTAGTTTTGGCACGGGGGACTGAAGCTTTCTTT.

The chain recombines TRBV19 with TRBJ1-2; 7 bases are shared with TRBD1. Germline V gene data show CDR1 as LNHDA and CDR2 as SQIVND (reference sequence). Trimming at V came to 8 bases and at J to 5 bases, leaving 8 bases not matched to a gene. CDR3 length equals 13 residues. The CDR3 nucleotides are TGTGCCAGTCAGTACAGGGGCGCTTATGGCTACACCTTC. This codes for CASQYRGAYGYTF.

The rearrangement uses TRBV15 and TRBJ1-4; D uncertain. The CDR3 extends over 13 amino acids. The V gene lost 5 bases and the J gene lost 5 bases, with 9 bases spanning the gap. The V gene's germline CDR1 is LNHNV and CDR2 YYDKDF (reference sequence). DNA for the CDR3: TGTGCCACCAGCGGTCAGATAAATGAAAAACTGTTTTTT. This codes for CATSGQINEKLFF.

CDR3 DNA: TGTGCCAGCAGCGTGCGGGACAGGGATAAGCGAGCTTTCTTT. Translation gives CASSVRDRDKRAFF. The chain employs TRBV7-9 and TRBJ1-1, with 9 bases that match TRBD1. The CDR3 extends over 14 amino acids. The V gene end was trimmed by 5 bases and the J gene end by 10 bases; junction bases not matched to a gene: 11. Per the germline V gene, CDR1 is SEHNR and CDR2 is FQNEAQ (reference sequence).

Notes on this clone: Other DNA sequences of this sample code for an identical CDR3. The gene calls are TRBV5-1 and TRBJ2-3; D gene unclear. V was clipped by 0 bases and J by 2 bases, with 7 bases between them. Germline assignment: CDR1 SGHRS and CDR2 YFSETQ. The CDR3 is 14 amino acids. The CDR3 nucleotides are TGCGCCAGCAGCTTGGTTCCATCCACAGATACGCAGTATTTT. This encodes CASSLVPSTDTQYF. The entire variable domain, with the rest obtained from reference TRBV5-1 and TRBJ2-3, is as follows: KAGVTQTPRYLIKTRGQQVTLSCSPISGHRSVSWYQQTPGQGLQFLFEYFSETQRNKGNFPGRFSGRQFSNSRSEMNVSTLELGDSALYLCASSLVPSTDTQYFGPGTRLTVL.

The chain couples TRBV5-8 to TRBJ1-1, with D uncertain. The ends were cut back, 0 bases at V and 1 base at J, with 7 bases in the middle. The CDR3 is 14 amino acids. CDR1 and CDR2 from the germline V gene are SGHTS and YDEGEE. The CDR3 reads CASSLGHKNTEAFF. CDR3 in DNA: TGTGCCAGCAGCTTGGGACATAAGAACACTGAAGCTTTCTTT.

This chain's CDR3 is CASTWGGPNDSPLHF. CDR3 sequence (DNA): TGTGCCAGCACCTGGGGGGGCCCTAACGATTCACCCCTCCACTTT. The gene calls are TRBV7-9 and TRBJ1-6; TRBD1 is a possible D gene (6 bases). V lost 7 bases and J lost 8, with 18 bases in between. The germline V gene has CDR1 SEHNR and CDR2 FQNEAQ (reference sequence). CDR3 length: 15 residues. The full variable domain, completed using reference TRBV7-9 and TRBJ1-6, is DTGVSQNPRHKITKRGQNVTFRCDPISEHNRLYWYRQTLGQGPEFLTYFQNEAQLEKSRLLSDRFSAERPKGSFSTLEIQRTEQGDSAMYLCASTWGGPNDSPLHFGNGTRLTVT.

Turning to this clone: This sample also contains other DNA sequences that code for the same CDR3. The chain uses TRBV5-1 and TRBJ2-1; 8 positions agree with TRBD2. V shed 4 bases and J 1 base; nucleotides not matched to a gene: 4. Germline values: CDR1 SGHRS, CDR2 YFSETQ. There are 15 residues in the CDR3. CDR3 loop: CASSQTSGSYNEQFF. CDR3 coding DNA: TGCGCCAGCAGCCAAACTAGCGGTTCCTACAATGAGCAGTTCTTC.

The genes are TRBV4-2 and TRBJ2-7; D is perhaps TRBD2 (6 bases). With 0 bases removed from V and 2 bases from J, the gap between germline ends came to 8 bases. The CDR3 runs to 14 residues. Germline CDR1 reads LGHNA; CDR2 reads YNFKEQ. The CDR3 nucleotides read TGTGCCAGCAGCCAAGAGACTAGAGCCTACGAGCAGTACTTC. Its protein is CASSQETRAYEQYF.

The rearrangement joins TRBV28 to TRBJ1-4, with D possibly being TRBD1 (6 bases). The ends were cut back, 3 bases at V and 8 bases at J, with 13 bases in the middle. Germline V gene sequence: CDR1 MDHEN, CDR2 SYDVKM. CDR3 length: 14 amino acids. As DNA, the CDR3 is TGTGCCAGCAGTTTTGGGGGCGCGAGGGAAAAACTGTTTTTT. It specifies CASSFGGAREKLFF.

The rearrangement joins TRBV7-3 to TRBJ2-1; 8 bases line up with TRBD2. Germline loops: CDR1 SGHTA, CDR2 FQGTGA. Trimming cost V 5 bases and J 4 bases; bases outside gene matches: 1. The CDR3 contains 13 residues. The CDR3 DNA is TGTGCCAGCAGCGCGGGGGGATACAATGAGCAGTTCTTC. Protein product: CASSAGGYNEQFF.